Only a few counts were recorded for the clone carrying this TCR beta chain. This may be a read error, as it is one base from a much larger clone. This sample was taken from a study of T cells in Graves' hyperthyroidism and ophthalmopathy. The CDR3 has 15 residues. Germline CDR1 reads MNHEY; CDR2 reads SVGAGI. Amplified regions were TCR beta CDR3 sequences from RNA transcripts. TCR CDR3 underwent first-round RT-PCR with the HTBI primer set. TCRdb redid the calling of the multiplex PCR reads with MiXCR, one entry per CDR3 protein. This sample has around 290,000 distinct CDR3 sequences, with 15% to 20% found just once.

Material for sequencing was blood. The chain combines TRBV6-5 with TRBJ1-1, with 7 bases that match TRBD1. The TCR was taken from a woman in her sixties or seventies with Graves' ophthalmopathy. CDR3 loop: CASSYFSTGSTEASF. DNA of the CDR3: TGTGCCAGCAGTTACTTCTCGACAGGGAGCACTGAAGCTTCCTTT.